This TCR beta chain was observed in a study of control samples from healthy donors and cancer patients. The CDR3 covers 13 residues. Germline CDR1 SEHNR, CDR2 FQNEAQ (reference sequence). V was cut by 2 bases and J by 5 bases, with 7 bases left in between. Data came from immunoSEQ multiplex PCR; TCRdb stores just in-frame clones and leaves some out. Reported are around 190,000 clones; the ten largest clones contain about 2.2%. The sequenced sample was blood. This clonotype was sampled from a woman aged 30 to 39 in good health. The J gene is TRBJ1-3, the V gene TRBV7-9; D remains ambiguous. As DNA, the CDR3 is TGTGCCAGCAGCTTAAATGTTAGAAACACCATATATTTT. This translates into CASSLNVRNTIYF.